This is a list of T cell receptor beta chains from one sample in a study of blood T cell repertoires in COVID-19. Assay used: immunoSEQ multiplex PCR; TCRdb lists only in-frame clones, some missing. The sample shows approximately 330,000 clones, roughly 90% of them seen only once. The sample comprised peripheral blood. These receptors all come from a man aged 30-40 years with COVID-19, enrolled during active disease. The CDR3 runs from the conserved cysteine through the conserved F or W. D genes are given only for firm matches. Part of the rows lack a size; the others show once, few, many or a class for expanded clones.

TRBD2 TRBJ2-1 TRBV5-1 . CASSLAGGTSGIIEQFF TGCGCCAGCAGCTTGGCTGGAGGGACTAGCGGGATCATTGAGCAGTTCTTC
. TRBJ2-6 TRBV6-5 . CASKGADGANVLTF TGTGCCAGCAAAGGGGCAGATGGGGCCAACGTCCTGACTTTC
. TRBJ1-2 TRBV7-3 . CASSPDRFYGYTF TGTGCCAGCAGCCCGGACAGATTCTATGGCTACACCTTC
. TRBJ2-3 TRBV19 once CASSIGGRGRPDTQYF TGTGCCAGTAGTATAGGAGGACGGGGTCGGCCAGATACGCAGTATTTT
. TRBJ2-2 TRBV7-2 . CASQGTGELFF TGTGCTTCACAGGGCACCGGGGAGCTGTTTTTT
. TRBJ1-3 TRBV19 . CASSPMRNTIYF TGTGCCAGTAGTCCGATGCGGAACACCATATATTTT
. TRBJ1-1 TRBV5-6 few CASSLVVGRSTEAFF TGTGCCAGCAGCTTGGTAGTGGGGCGGAGCACTGAAGCTTTCTTT
. TRBJ1-5 TRBV5-6 once CASSYRVNSNQPQHF TGTGCCAGCAGCTACAGGGTGAATAGCAATCAGCCCCAGCATTTT
TRBD1 TRBJ2-7 TRBV11-2 . CASSFKRGTGGNEQYF TGTGCCAGCAGCTTCAAAAGGGGGACAGGGGGTAACGAGCAGTACTTC
. TRBJ2-3 TRBV5-1 . CASSFGSVTDTQYF TGCGCCAGCAGCTTCGGTTCCGTCACAGATACGCAGTATTTT
TRBD2 TRBJ2-3 TRBV7-3 . CASSQLAGGTPDTQYF TGTGCCAGCAGCCAACTAGCGGGAGGTACCCCAGATACGCAGTATTTT
TRBD1 TRBJ1-2 TRBV9 . CASSVTGGPSNYGYTF TGTGCCAGCAGCGTCACAGGGGGCCCTTCTAACTATGGCTACACCTTC
. TRBJ2-7 TRBV28 . CASAFRDWPYEQYF TGTGCCAGCGCCTTCCGGGACTGGCCCTACGAGCAGTACTTC
. TRBJ1-4 TRBV24-1 . CATSDGLFNRGEKLFF TGTGCCACCAGTGATGGCCTCTTTAATAGGGGTGAAAAACTGTTTTTT
TRBD2 TRBJ2-1 TRBV19 . CASGASGRANEQFF TGTGCTTCCGGGGCTAGCGGGAGGGCCAATGAGCAGTTCTTC
. TRBJ2-5 TRBV5-4 . CASSTAGLEETQYF TGTGCCAGCAGCACGGCAGGACTTGAAGAGACCCAGTACTTC
. TRBJ2-7 TRBV27 . CASSPDRLNSYEQYF TGTGCCAGCAGTCCAGACAGATTGAACTCCTACGAGCAGTACTTC
TRBD2 TRBJ2-3 TRBV15 . CATSRDPSGGETDTQYF TGTGCCACCAGCAGAGATCCTAGCGGGGGGGAGACAGATACGCAGTATTTT
TRBD1 TRBJ1-1 TRBV30 . CAWMRDRTKGFEAFF TGTGCCTGGATGAGGGACAGGACAAAGGGATTTGAAGCTTTCTTT
TRBD2 TRBJ2-1 TRBV5-1 . CASSPGLAFLGEQFF TGCGCCAGCAGTCCGGGACTAGCGTTTTTGGGTGAGCAGTTCTTC
TRBD2 TRBJ2-7 TRBV4-1 once CASSQTPGLAAEQYF TGCGCCAGCAGCCAGACCCCTGGACTAGCCGCAGAGCAGTACTTC
TRBD1 TRBJ1-6 TRBV4-3 . CASSQEGQGSPLHF TGCGCCAGCAGCCAGGAGGGACAGGGTTCACCCCTCCACTTT
. TRBJ1-4 TRBV18 once CASSPGGLNEKLFF TGTGCCAGCTCCCCCGGCGGACTTAATGAAAAACTGTTTTTT
TRBD1 TRBJ2-2 TRBV19 . CASLGQGNTGELFF TGTGCCAGCCTAGGACAGGGCAACACCGGGGAGCTGTTTTTT
TRBD1 TRBJ2-5 TRBV4-1 . CASSQEDRAETQYF TGCGCCAGCAGCCAAGAGGACAGGGCAGAGACCCAGTACTTC
TRBD1 TRBJ1-3 TRBV9 . CASSSRQGVTGNTIYF TGTGCCAGCAGCTCTCGACAGGGGGTGACTGGAAACACCATATATTTT
TRBD1 TRBJ2-7 TRBV7-8 . CASTIGQGASFYEQYF TGTGCCAGCACCATAGGACAGGGGGCGAGTTTCTACGAGCAGTACTTC
. TRBJ2-4 TRBV21-1 . CASSKADRGPNWKNIQYF TGTGCCAGCAGCAAGGCGGACAGGGGCCCCAATTGGAAAAACATTCAGTACTTC
TRBD2 TRBJ2-3 TRBV9 . CASSVEGLAGGSLTDTQYF TGTGCCAGCAGCGTAGAGGGACTAGCGGGGGGTTCACTCACAGATACGCAGTATTTT
. TRBJ2-7 TRBV6-6 . CASSLNPLLLEQYF TGTGCCAGCAGTTTAAATCCTCTACTACTCGAGCAGTACTTC
. TRBJ2-7 TRBV7-9 . CASSLAPGEQYF TGTGCCAGCAGCTTAGCCCCCGGCGAGCAGTACTTC
. TRBJ1-1 TRBV7-8 . CASSLQRANTEAFF TGTGCCAGCAGCTTACAGAGGGCCAACACTGAAGCTTTCTTT
. TRBJ1-5 TRBV2 . CASQYSNQPQHF TGTGCCAGCCAGTATAGCAATCAGCCCCAGCATTTT
. TRBJ1-1 TRBV19 . CASSLRQNLNTEAFF TGTGCCAGTAGTCTTCGACAGAATTTGAACACTGAAGCTTTCTTT
TRBD1 TRBJ2-2 TRBV6-1 . CASSEGLQGNWDTGELFF TGTGCCAGCAGTGAAGGCCTACAGGGGAATTGGGACACCGGGGAGCTGTTTTTT
TRBD2 TRBJ2-2 TRBV19 . CASRAGTNAAGELFF TGTGCCAGTAGGGCCGGGACTAATGCCGCCGGGGAGCTGTTTTTT
. TRBJ1-5 TRBV5-4 . CASSLGDQPQHF TGTGCCAGCAGCTTGGGAGATCAGCCCCAGCATTTT
TRBD1 TRBJ1-1 TRBV9 . CASSVRQGPGEAFF TGTGCCAGCAGCGTTCGACAGGGCCCGGGTGAAGCTTTCTTT
. TRBJ1-6 TRBV4-3 . CASSQDLSPLHF TGCGCCAGCAGCCAAGATCTATCACCCCTCCACTTT
TRBD1 TRBJ1-1 TRBV5-6 . CASSYWGTGGTEAFF TGTGCCAGCAGCTACTGGGGGACAGGGGGCACTGAAGCTTTCTTT
. TRBJ2-7 TRBV6-5 . CASSYGQKPRGEQYF TGTGCCAGCAGTTACGGCCAGAAGCCCCGAGGTGAACAGTACTTC
. TRBJ2-7 TRBV15 few CATSSSSGDYEQYF TGTGCCACCAGCAGTTCATCAGGGGACTACGAGCAGTACTTC
. TRBJ2-7 TRBV4-3 . CASSQVYGAGDSYEQYF TGCGCCAGCAGCCAAGTTTACGGAGCGGGCGACTCCTACGAGCAGTACTTC
TRBD2 TRBJ2-7 TRBV7-3 . CASSGSVAGSQYF TGTGCCAGCAGCGGGTCGGTAGCGGGCTCGCAGTACTTC
. TRBJ1-6 TRBV19 . CASRLGNSPLHF TGTGCCAGCCGACTTGGGAATTCACCCCTCCACTTT
. TRBJ2-7 TRBV4-1 once CASSQDPIGAYEQYF TGCGCCAGCAGCCAAGATCCGATCGGGGCCTACGAGCAGTACTTC
TRBD2 TRBJ2-1 TRBV11-2 . CASSLAGGGGENEQFF TGTGCCAGCAGCTTGGCGGGAGGCGGGGGCGAGAATGAGCAGTTCTTC
. TRBJ1-4 TRBV27 . CASRKGQLGEKLFF TGTGCCAGCAGGAAGGGGCAGTTAGGTGAAAAACTGTTTTTT
TRBD1 TRBJ1-3 TRBV7-2 . CASSFWTGGHSGNTIYF TGTGCCAGCAGCTTCTGGACAGGGGGCCACTCTGGAAACACCATATATTTT
. TRBJ1-2 TRBV7-8 . CASSLFGGAAANYGYTF TGTGCCAGCAGCTTATTTGGCGGTGCAGCCGCTAACTATGGCTACACCTTC
. TRBJ2-7 TRBV7-9 . CASSFHDRIYEQYF TGTGCCAGCAGCTTTCACGACAGAATCTACGAGCAGTACTTC
. TRBJ1-5 TRBV30 once CAWSVAGVGVSQHF TGTGCCTGGAGTGTGGCAGGGGTCGGGGTCAGCCAGCATTTT